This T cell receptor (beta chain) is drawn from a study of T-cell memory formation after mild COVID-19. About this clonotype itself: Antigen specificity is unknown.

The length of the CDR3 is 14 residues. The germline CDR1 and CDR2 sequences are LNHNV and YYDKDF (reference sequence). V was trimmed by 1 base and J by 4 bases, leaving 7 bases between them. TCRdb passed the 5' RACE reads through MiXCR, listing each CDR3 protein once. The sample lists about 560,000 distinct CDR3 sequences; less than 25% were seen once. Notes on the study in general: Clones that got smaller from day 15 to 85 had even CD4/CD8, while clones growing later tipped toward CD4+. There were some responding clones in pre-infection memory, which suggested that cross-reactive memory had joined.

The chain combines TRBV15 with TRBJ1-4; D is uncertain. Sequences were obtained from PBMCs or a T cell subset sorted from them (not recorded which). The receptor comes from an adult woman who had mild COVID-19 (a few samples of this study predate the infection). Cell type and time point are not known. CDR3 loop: CATSRASDNEKLFF. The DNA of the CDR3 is TGTGCCACCAGCAGAGCATCGGATAATGAAAAACTGTTTTTT. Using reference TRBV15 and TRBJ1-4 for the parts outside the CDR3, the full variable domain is DAMVIQNPRYQVTQFGKPVTLSCSQTLNHNVMYWYQQKSSQAPKLLFHYYDKDFNNEADTPDNFQSRRPNTSFCFLDIRSPGLGDTAMYLCATSRASDNEKLFFGSGTQLSVL.